These T cell receptor beta chains were read from a single sample in a study of shared clonotypes between healthy human individuals. Data came from immunoSEQ multiplex PCR; TCRdb stores just in-frame clones and leaves some out. The data show about 1.9 million clones, with just over 90% seen just once and about 1.6% held by the top ten. The sample consisted of naive CD8+ T cells from PBMCs. These receptor sequences come from a man aged 18 to 35 in good health. Some clones in this sample may be carry-over from other donors' samples. Both conserved end residues are part of each CDR3. The order of the fields is J gene, V gene, CDR3 length, D gene, clone size, CDR3 DNA, CDR3 protein. The D gene is left open where the match is weak. Only some rows state a clone size, as once, few, many or a class for expanded clones.

J: TRBJ2-5; V: TRBV27; length: 13; D: TRBD2; size: NA; DNA: TGTGCCAGCAGTTTGACTAGCGCGTCTGCCCAGTACTTC; CDR3: CASSLTSASAQYF
J: TRBJ1-2; V: TRBV6-5; length: 13; D: NA; size: once; DNA: TGTGCCAGCAGGCCCACAGGGTACTATGGCTACACCTTC; CDR3: CASRPTGYYGYTF
J: TRBJ2-7; V: TRBV5-6; length: 16; D: NA; size: NA; DNA: TGTGCCAGCAGCTTTGAGGCAGGGCTGAGCTCCTACGAGCAGTACTTC; CDR3: CASSFEAGLSSYEQYF
J: TRBJ2-7; V: TRBV18; length: 16; D: NA; size: NA; DNA: TGTGCCAGCTCACCTCGCCCCGGGGGAGAGTCCTACGAGCAGTACTTC; CDR3: CASSPRPGGESYEQYF
J: TRBJ2-2; V: TRBV5-4; length: 13; D: NA; size: NA; DNA: TGTGCCAGCAACTTCAGGGGACCCGGGGAGCTGTTTTTT; CDR3: CASNFRGPGELFF
J: TRBJ2-3; V: TRBV2; length: 13; D: NA; size: once; DNA: TGTGCCACCTACGGACAGAACACAGATACGCAGTATTTT; CDR3: CATYGQNTDTQYF
J: TRBJ2-7; V: TRBV27; length: 11; D: NA; size: NA; DNA: TGTGCCAGCAGGATGGGATACGAGCAGTACTTC; CDR3: CASRMGYEQYF
J: TRBJ1-4; V: TRBV25-1; length: 14; D: NA; size: NA; DNA: TGTGCCAGCAGTCAAGGGCAGGGAAATGAAAAACTGTTTTTT; CDR3: CASSQGQGNEKLFF
J: TRBJ2-3; V: TRBV5-4; length: 17; D: TRBD2; size: NA; DNA: TGTGCCAGCAGCCGGGGGGCGGGACTAGCGGACACAGATACGCAGTATTTT; CDR3: CASSRGAGLADTDTQYF
J: TRBJ1-4; V: TRBV27; length: 14; D: NA; size: NA; DNA: TGTGCCAGCAGCCTCGGCATAGACTGGGGAAAACTGTTTTTT; CDR3: CASSLGIDWGKLFF